A single sample gave rise to the 13 T cell receptor beta chains below, sequenced in a study of T cell repertoires in cytomegalovirus infection. The antigens of these receptors remain unknown. TCRdb passed the reads through MiXCR, listing each CDR3 protein once. The sample contains fewer than 60,000 distinct CDR3 sequences, around a fifth of which appear only once. Material: CD8+ T cells from cultured PBMCs, obtained from culture after CMV antigen stimulation. The receptors were sampled from a human donor in good health (CMV status not recorded). Some clones in this sample may be carry-over from other donors' samples.

This sequence joins TRBV4-3 and TRBJ2-7, with D possibly TRBD1 on 6 matching bases. The V and J ends lost 0 bases and 3 bases respectively, with 12 bases between them. Germline loops: CDR1 LGHNA, CDR2 YSLEER. CDR3 size: 15 residues. The CDR3 protein is CASSQDRTGNYEQYF. CDR3 nucleotides: TGCGCCAGCAGCCAAGATAGAACAGGGAACTACGAGCAGTACTTC.

The chain uses TRBV10-3 and TRBJ2-7; 9 bases line up with TRBD1. The CDR3 has 16 amino acids. In germline, CDR1 is ENHRY, CDR2 SYGVKD. Trimming took 0 bases from V and 2 from J; bases not matched to a gene: 5. The CDR3 nucleotides read TGTGCCATCAGTGAGTCGGGGACAGGGAGGACCTACGAGCAGTACTTC. This encodes CAISESGTGRTYEQYF.

The chain recombines TRBV7-2 with TRBJ1-3, with D uncertain. The germline V and J ends were trimmed by 11 bases and 0 bases, with 14 bases remaining between them. The CDR3 is 14 residues long. The germline V gene encodes CDR1 SGHTA and CDR2 FQGNSA. The CDR3 DNA follows: TGTGCCTCCCGTACCTCGAGCTCTGGAAACACCATATATTTT. As protein: CASRTSSSGNTIYF.

This clonotype was seen ten or more times. The chain couples TRBV7-2 to TRBJ2-7, with 8 nucleotides matching TRBD1. Germline CDR1 and CDR2: SGHTA and FQGNSA. Germline trimming cut 5 bases from V and 0 bases from J; bases unmatched to any gene: 3. The CDR3 is 14 residues long. The CDR3 loop is CASSQGAGSYEQYF. CDR3 coding DNA: TGTGCCAGCAGCCAGGGGGCCGGCTCCTACGAGCAGTACTTC. Based on the CDR3 plus reference TRBV7-2 and TRBJ2-7, the full variable domain is GAGVSQSPSNKVTEKGKDVELRCDPISGHTALYWYRQSLGQGLEFLIYFQGNSAPDKSGLPSDRFSAERTGGSVSTLTIQRTQQEDSAVYLCASSQGAGSYEQYFGPGTRLTVT.

The chain combines TRBV10-2 with TRBJ1-2; D remains unclear. Germline V lookup: CDR1 WSHSY, CDR2 SAAADI. The V gene lost 0 bases and the J gene lost 8 bases, with 19 bases spanning the gap. The CDR3 is made up of 16 amino acids. CDR3 DNA sequence: TGCGCCAGCAGTGAGTCGAATTCAGATATGCCCTCGGGCTACACCTTC. It encodes CASSESNSDMPSGYTF.

The V and J genes are TRBV7-2 and TRBJ1-1; no clear D gene. Germline V CDR1 and CDR2: SGHTA, FQGNSA. Trimming stripped 2 bases from V and 8 bases from J, with 3 bases between. The length of the CDR3 is 10 residues. The CDR3 reads CASSLFEAFF. CDR3 coding DNA: TGTGCCAGCAGCTTATTCGAAGCTTTCTTT.

Remarks on this clonotype: The junction departs from germline at one end; a sequencing error may be responsible. J is TRBJ2-7 and V is TRBV14, with D unclear. The germline CDR1 and CDR2 sequences are SGHDN and FVKESK. The CDR3 runs to 12 residues. Written as DNA, the CDR3 is TGTGCCAGCAGCCAAGATGGGCCCTTGATGAACTTC. Encoded protein: CASSQDGPLMNF.

The genes are TRBV9 and TRBJ1-2, with D unclear. The ends were cut back, 1 base at V and 5 bases at J, with 6 bases in the middle. From germline, CDR1 is SGDLS and CDR2 YYNGEE. This CDR3 has 12 residues. This CDR3 reads CASSVNRYGYTF. The CDR3 DNA reads TGTGCCAGCAGCGTAAACCGATATGGCTACACCTTC.

This rearrangement joins TRBV20-1 to TRBJ1-1; no clear D gene. Germline lookup yields CDR1 DFQATT and CDR2 SNEGSKA (reference sequence). This CDR3 has 11 amino acids. V was clipped by 6 bases and J by 2 bases, with 7 bases between them. CDR3 region: CSATVNTEAFF. The CDR3 DNA reads as TGCAGTGCCACAGTCAACACTGAAGCTTTCTTT.

Many counts were recorded for this clonotype. The chain links TRBV6-1 to TRBJ2-4; 10 bases align to TRBD1. There are 13 residues in the CDR3. J was trimmed by 6 bases and V by 11 bases; bases with no gene match: 7. Per the germline V gene, CDR1 is MNHNS and CDR2 is SASEGT. CDR3 DNA: TGTGCCGCAGGGACAGGGGACTTAAACATTCAGTACTTC. Translated, it gives CAAGTGDLNIQYF.

The genes are TRBV7-2 and TRBJ1-4; D may be TRBD1 (5 bases). V shed 7 bases and J shed 6 bases, with 18 bases lying between them. This CDR3 has 15 amino acids. Germline V lookup: CDR1 SGHTA, CDR2 FQGNSA. The CDR3 here is CASTPGGREYEKLFF. The CDR3 DNA reads as TGTGCCAGCACCCCGGGTGGCAGGGAGTATGAAAAACTGTTTTTT. Full variable domain (missing parts from reference TRBV7-2 and TRBJ1-4): GAGVSQSPSNKVTEKGKDVELRCDPISGHTALYWYRQSLGQGLEFLIYFQGNSAPDKSGLPSDRFSAERTGGSVSTLTIQRTQQEDSAVYLCASTPGGREYEKLFFGSGTQLSVL.

This chain connects TRBV7-2 to TRBJ1-4; tentatively, D is TRBD1 (6 bases). The germline V gene encodes CDR1 SGHTA and CDR2 FQGNSA. Trimming removed 2 bases at V and 4 bases at J, with 11 bases between. The length of the CDR3 is 15 residues. The CDR3 protein is CASSLWGALNEKLFF. The CDR3 region has the DNA TGTGCCAGCAGCTTATGGGGGGCCCTTAATGAAAAACTGTTTTTT.

A few counts support this clonotype. The CDR3 DNA follows: TGTGCCAGCACGGGGGGCTCGAGGTACACCATATATTTT. It specifies CASTGGSRYTIYF. The chain carries TRBV7-6 and TRBJ1-3; tentatively, D is TRBD1 (6 bases). The CDR3 runs to 13 residues. V was cut by 7 bases and J by 8 bases, with 15 bases left in between. Looked up from germline, CDR1 is SGHVS and CDR2 is FNYEAQ.